The rows below give T cell receptor beta chains drawn from one sample of a study of CD8 T cells in ankylosing spondylitis. TCRdb analysed the 5' RACE reads with MiXCR anew, one entry per CDR3 protein. The data hold about 240,000 distinct CDR3 sequences, with about 11% observed a single time. Sequenced sample: blood, either unsorted or a sorted T cell fraction (not recorded which). Receptors were obtained from a male donor with ankylosing spondylitis or in good health (not recorded which). The CDR3 runs from the conserved cysteine through the conserved F or W. Fields, in order: J gene, D gene, V gene, clone size, CDR3 protein, CDR3 DNA. The D gene is left open where the match is weak. The size of a clone is reported for some rows only, either as once, few or many, or as a class for expanded clones.

j_gene: TRBJ2-2
d_gene: NA
v_gene: TRBV12-3/TRBV12-4
abundance: NA
CDR3aa: CASSFGPSPGELFF
CDR3nt: TGTGCCAGCAGTTTCGGGCCTTCCCCCGGGGAGCTGTTTTTT

j_gene: TRBJ2-3
d_gene: NA
v_gene: TRBV10-3
abundance: few
CDR3aa: CAIRGTSTDTQYF
CDR3nt: TGTGCCATCCGTGGGACAAGCACAGATACGCAGTATTTT

j_gene: TRBJ2-3
d_gene: TRBD1
v_gene: TRBV12-3/TRBV12-4
abundance: few
CDR3aa: CASSSGQGSTDTQYF
CDR3nt: TGTGCCAGCAGTTCCGGACAGGGTAGCACAGATACGCAGTATTTT

j_gene: TRBJ2-3
d_gene: NA
v_gene: TRBV9
abundance: NA
CDR3aa: CASSVVGGTSDTQYF
CDR3nt: TGTGCCAGCAGCGTAGTTGGGGGAACCTCAGATACGCAGTATTTT

j_gene: TRBJ2-2
d_gene: TRBD2
v_gene: TRBV20-1
abundance: many
CDR3aa: CSARPGLAGRTGELFF
CDR3nt: TGCAGTGCGAGACCGGGACTAGCGGGGAGAACCGGGGAGCTGTTTTTT

j_gene: TRBJ2-5
d_gene: NA
v_gene: TRBV20-1
abundance: NA
CDR3aa: CSALTGRSIQGTQYF
CDR3nt: TGCAGTGCTTTAACAGGGAGGAGTATCCAAGGGACCCAGTACTTC

j_gene: TRBJ2-6
d_gene: NA
v_gene: TRBV4-2
abundance: NA
CDR3aa: CASSQPGQTTGANVLTF
CDR3nt: TGTGCCAGCAGCCAACCGGGCCAGACCACTGGGGCCAACGTCCTGACTTTC

j_gene: TRBJ2-3
d_gene: NA
v_gene: TRBV29-1
abundance: NA
CDR3aa: CSVEGSGGGTDMQYF
CDR3nt: TGCAGCGTTGAAGGGTCCGGAGGAGGAACAGATATGCAGTATTTT

j_gene: TRBJ1-6
d_gene: TRBD1
v_gene: TRBV20-1
abundance: once
CDR3aa: CSARDRGSSPLHF
CDR3nt: TGCAGTGCTAGAGACAGGGGGAGTTCACCCCTCCACTTT

j_gene: TRBJ2-6
d_gene: NA
v_gene: TRBV5-1
abundance: many
CDR3aa: CASRGSSSGANVLTF
CDR3nt: TGCGCCAGCAGGGGCAGCAGCTCTGGGGCCAACGTCCTGACTTTC

j_gene: TRBJ2-1
d_gene: TRBD2
v_gene: TRBV12-3/TRBV12-4
abundance: many
CDR3aa: CASSSSGGVLNEQFF
CDR3nt: TGTGCCAGCAGTAGTAGCGGGGGGGTTCTTAATGAGCAGTTCTTC

j_gene: TRBJ2-2
d_gene: TRBD2
v_gene: TRBV5-1
abundance: NA
CDR3aa: CASSPSGGSNTGELFF
CDR3nt: TGCGCCAGCAGTCCTAGCGGGGGCTCGAACACCGGGGAGCTGTTTTTT

j_gene: TRBJ2-1
d_gene: TRBD2
v_gene: TRBV7-2
abundance: NA
CDR3aa: CASSLRLAANEQFF
CDR3nt: TGTGCCAGCAGCTTACGACTAGCGGCCAATGAGCAGTTCTTC

j_gene: TRBJ2-2
d_gene: NA
v_gene: TRBV5-1
abundance: NA
CDR3aa: CASSLEGRPDTGELFF
CDR3nt: TGCGCCAGCAGCTTGGAAGGGAGGCCGGACACCGGGGAGCTGTTTTTT

j_gene: TRBJ2-3
d_gene: NA
v_gene: TRBV20-1
abundance: many
CDR3aa: CSARLRRRASTDTQYF
CDR3nt: TGCAGTGCTAGACTACGGCGCAGGGCTAGCACAGATACGCAGTATTTT

j_gene: TRBJ2-1
d_gene: NA
v_gene: TRBV6-1
abundance: many
CDR3aa: CASSHQSGTFIYEQFF
CDR3nt: TGTGCCAGCAGCCACCAGTCCGGGACCTTTATTTATGAGCAGTTCTTC

j_gene: TRBJ2-2
d_gene: NA
v_gene: TRBV7-2
abundance: many
CDR3aa: CASSLGQTGELFF
CDR3nt: TGTGCCAGCAGCTTAGGGCAGACCGGGGAGCTGTTTTTT

j_gene: TRBJ1-6
d_gene: NA
v_gene: TRBV10-2
abundance: NA
CDR3aa: CASSEGSSNSPLHF
CDR3nt: TGCGCCAGCAGTGAGGGGTCATCAAATTCACCCCTCCACTTT

j_gene: TRBJ2-7
d_gene: NA
v_gene: TRBV4-2
abundance: many
CDR3aa: CASSQDSRDLYEQYF
CDR3nt: TGTGCCAGCAGCCAAGATTCCAGGGACCTCTACGAGCAGTACTTC

j_gene: TRBJ1-1
d_gene: TRBD1
v_gene: TRBV7-3
abundance: NA
CDR3aa: CASSSDRVQAFF
CDR3nt: TGTGCCAGCAGCTCCGACAGGGTTCAAGCTTTCTTT

j_gene: TRBJ2-1
d_gene: NA
v_gene: TRBV11-2
abundance: many
CDR3aa: CASSFGSAGSYNEQFF
CDR3nt: TGTGCCAGCAGCTTCGGGTCGGCGGGCTCCTACAATGAGCAGTTCTTC

j_gene: TRBJ2-2
d_gene: TRBD1
v_gene: TRBV28
abundance: NA
CDR3aa: CASSFRGQGQGANIGELFF
CDR3nt: TGTGCCAGCAGTTTCCGAGGTCAGGGACAGGGGGCGAACATCGGGGAGCTGTTTTTT

j_gene: TRBJ2-7
d_gene: NA
v_gene: TRBV5-1
abundance: NA
CDR3aa: CASSLVSRVYEQYF
CDR3nt: TGCGCCAGCAGCTTGGTTTCCAGGGTTTACGAGCAGTACTTC

j_gene: TRBJ1-2
d_gene: TRBD1
v_gene: TRBV5-1
abundance: many
CDR3aa: CASSIPGQGVYGYTF
CDR3nt: TGCGCCAGCAGCATACCGGGACAGGGTGTGTATGGCTACACCTTC

j_gene: TRBJ2-7
d_gene: NA
v_gene: TRBV28
abundance: NA
CDR3aa: CASSLGQLNYEQYF
CDR3nt: TGTGCCAGCAGTTTAGGGCAGTTGAACTACGAGCAGTACTTC

j_gene: TRBJ2-1
d_gene: NA
v_gene: TRBV28
abundance: NA
CDR3aa: CASRLVAVPEQFF
CDR3nt: TGTGCCAGCAGACTCGTGGCTGTCCCTGAGCAGTTCTTC

j_gene: TRBJ2-5
d_gene: NA
v_gene: TRBV5-1
abundance: many
CDR3aa: CASSTRPQETQYF
CDR3nt: TGCGCCAGCAGCACCCGCCCCCAAGAGACCCAGTACTTC

j_gene: TRBJ1-5
d_gene: NA
v_gene: TRBV6-2/TRBV6-3
abundance: NA
CDR3aa: CASSYMPGRQPQHF
CDR3nt: TGTGCCAGCAGTTACATGCCAGGACGTCAGCCCCAGCATTTT

j_gene: TRBJ2-5
d_gene: NA
v_gene: TRBV27
abundance: NA
CDR3aa: CASSPRTKYQETQYF
CDR3nt: TGTGCCAGCAGTCCCAGGACCAAGTACCAAGAGACCCAGTACTTC

j_gene: TRBJ1-3
d_gene: NA
v_gene: TRBV6-2/TRBV6-3
abundance: many
CDR3aa: CASSLRGNSGNTIYF
CDR3nt: TGTGCCAGCAGCTTGAGGGGGAACTCTGGAAACACCATATATTTT

j_gene: TRBJ1-1
d_gene: TRBD1
v_gene: TRBV5-1
abundance: many
CDR3aa: CASSLDRITNTEAFF
CDR3nt: TGCGCCAGCAGCCTGGACAGGATAACGAACACTGAAGCTTTCTTT

j_gene: TRBJ2-7
d_gene: NA
v_gene: TRBV5-1
abundance: NA
CDR3aa: CASSLDGGSGYEQYF
CDR3nt: TGCGCCAGCAGCTTGGATGGGGGCTCGGGTTACGAGCAGTACTTC

j_gene: TRBJ1-1
d_gene: NA
v_gene: TRBV27
abundance: few
CDR3aa: CASSSVGGTTEAFF
CDR3nt: TGTGCCAGCAGTTCTGTAGGGGGTACCACTGAAGCTTTCTTT

j_gene: TRBJ1-5
d_gene: NA
v_gene: TRBV6-1
abundance: few
CDR3aa: CASSEQRSNQPQHF
CDR3nt: TGTGCCAGCAGTGAGCAAAGGAGCAATCAGCCCCAGCATTTT

j_gene: TRBJ1-1
d_gene: NA
v_gene: TRBV28
abundance: many
CDR3aa: CASRSIQANGEAFF
CDR3nt: TGTGCCAGCAGAAGCATACAGGCTAATGGTGAAGCTTTCTTT

j_gene: TRBJ1-1
d_gene: NA
v_gene: TRBV2
abundance: NA
CDR3aa: CASSEGRITEAFF
CDR3nt: TGTGCCAGCAGTGAAGGTCGGATCACTGAAGCTTTCTTT

j_gene: TRBJ2-2
d_gene: NA
v_gene: TRBV6-1
abundance: many
CDR3aa: CASSLTLTTSGELFF
CDR3nt: TGTGCCAGCAGTCTCACCCTGACTACCTCCGGGGAGCTGTTTTTT

j_gene: TRBJ2-7
d_gene: NA
v_gene: TRBV11-2
abundance: few
CDR3aa: CASSLDPDSRAYEQYF
CDR3nt: TGTGCCAGCAGCTTAGATCCGGACTCCCGGGCGTACGAGCAGTACTTC

j_gene: TRBJ2-5
d_gene: TRBD1
v_gene: TRBV20-1
abundance: once
CDR3aa: CSARDHTGGQETQYF
CDR3nt: TGCAGTGCTAGAGACCATACAGGGGGCCAAGAGACCCAGTACTTC

j_gene: TRBJ2-3
d_gene: TRBD1
v_gene: TRBV13
abundance: few
CDR3aa: CASSSRGQGESTDTQYF
CDR3nt: TGTGCCAGCAGCTCGAGAGGACAGGGAGAAAGCACAGATACGCAGTATTTT

j_gene: TRBJ2-2
d_gene: NA
v_gene: TRBV5-1
abundance: many
CDR3aa: CASRTATNTGELFF
CDR3nt: TGCGCCAGCAGGACTGCTACGAACACCGGGGAGCTGTTTTTT

j_gene: TRBJ2-3
d_gene: TRBD1
v_gene: TRBV20-1
abundance: many
CDR3aa: CSAKVPYRGSTDTQYF
CDR3nt: TGCAGTGCTAAGGTCCCCTACAGGGGTAGCACAGATACGCAGTATTTT

j_gene: TRBJ2-1
d_gene: NA
v_gene: TRBV20-1
abundance: many
CDR3aa: CSAPIANEQFF
CDR3nt: TGCAGTGCCCCAATCGCCAATGAGCAGTTCTTC

j_gene: TRBJ2-7
d_gene: TRBD1
v_gene: TRBV9
abundance: many
CDR3aa: CASSKWTGQGSEQYF
CDR3nt: TGTGCCAGCAGCAAATGGACGGGACAGGGCTCCGAGCAGTACTTC

j_gene: TRBJ1-3
d_gene: NA
v_gene: TRBV15
abundance: few
CDR3aa: CATSRGFGDSGNTIYF
CDR3nt: TGTGCCACCAGCAGGGGATTTGGGGACTCTGGAAACACCATATATTTT

j_gene: TRBJ2-1
d_gene: TRBD2
v_gene: TRBV9
abundance: many
CDR3aa: CASSLLGLADYNEQFF
CDR3nt: TGTGCCAGCAGCCTGCTAGGACTAGCGGATTACAATGAGCAGTTCTTC

j_gene: TRBJ2-1
d_gene: NA
v_gene: TRBV6-4
abundance: many
CDR3aa: CASSEGGRQFF
CDR3nt: TGTGCCAGCAGTGAGGGTGGGCGGCAGTTCTTC

j_gene: TRBJ1-1
d_gene: NA
v_gene: TRBV20-1
abundance: many
CDR3aa: CSARPARDGRHTEAFF
CDR3nt: TGCAGTGCTAGACCCGCCCGGGATGGTCGACACACTGAAGCTTTCTTT

j_gene: TRBJ2-7
d_gene: TRBD1
v_gene: TRBV18
abundance: few
CDR3aa: CASSRTGQRSEQYF
CDR3nt: TGTGCCAGCTCAAGGACAGGGCAGAGATCCGAGCAGTACTTC

j_gene: TRBJ2-1
d_gene: TRBD2
v_gene: TRBV20-1
abundance: many
CDR3aa: CSASAGGRYNEQFF
CDR3nt: TGCAGTGCCTCAGCGGGAGGGCGGTACAATGAGCAGTTCTTC

j_gene: TRBJ2-1
d_gene: NA
v_gene: TRBV5-1
abundance: many
CDR3aa: CASSWGLLRDGYNEQFF
CDR3nt: TGCGCCAGCAGCTGGGGTCTCTTACGAGATGGCTACAATGAGCAGTTCTTC

j_gene: TRBJ1-5
d_gene: NA
v_gene: TRBV3-1
abundance: NA
CDR3aa: CASSRTISQPQHF
CDR3nt: TGTGCCAGCAGCCGTACTATAAGTCAGCCCCAGCATTTT

j_gene: TRBJ2-4
d_gene: NA
v_gene: TRBV28
abundance: NA
CDR3aa: CASSPGGAKNIQYF
CDR3nt: TGTGCCAGCAGTCCCGGGGGAGCCAAAAACATTCAGTACTTC

j_gene: TRBJ2-1
d_gene: TRBD1
v_gene: TRBV2
abundance: NA
CDR3aa: CTSSVTGESGEQFF
CDR3nt: TGTACCAGCAGTGTTACAGGGGAGAGTGGTGAGCAGTTCTTC

j_gene: TRBJ2-1
d_gene: NA
v_gene: TRBV27
abundance: NA
CDR3aa: CASSREGSQFF
CDR3nt: TGTGCCAGCAGTCGAGAGGGTTCGCAGTTCTTC

j_gene: TRBJ1-6
d_gene: NA
v_gene: TRBV4-1
abundance: NA
CDR3aa: CASSQEGEGTSPLHF
CDR3nt: TGCGCCAGCAGCCAAGAAGGAGAGGGTACGTCACCCCTCCACTTT

j_gene: TRBJ1-1
d_gene: TRBD1
v_gene: TRBV27
abundance: few
CDR3aa: CASSSQDRGRPAASPQNTEAFF
CDR3nt: TGTGCCAGCAGTTCACAGGACAGGGGGCGTCCAGCCGCCTCCCCCCAGAACACTGAAGCTTTCTTT